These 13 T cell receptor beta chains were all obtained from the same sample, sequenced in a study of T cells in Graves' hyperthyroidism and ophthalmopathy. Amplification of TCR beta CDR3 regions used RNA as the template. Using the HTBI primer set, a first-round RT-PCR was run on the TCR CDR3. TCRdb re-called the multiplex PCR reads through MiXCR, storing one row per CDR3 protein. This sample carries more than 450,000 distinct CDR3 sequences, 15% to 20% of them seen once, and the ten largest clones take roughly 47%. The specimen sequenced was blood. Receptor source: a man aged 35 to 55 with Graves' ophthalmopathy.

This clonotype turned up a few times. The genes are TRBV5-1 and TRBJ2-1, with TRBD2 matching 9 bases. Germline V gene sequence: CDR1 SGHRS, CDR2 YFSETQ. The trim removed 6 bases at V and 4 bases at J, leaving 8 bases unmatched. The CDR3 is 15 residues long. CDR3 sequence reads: CASMALAGEYNEQFF. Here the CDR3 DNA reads TGCGCCAGCATGGCCTTAGCGGGAGAGTACAATGAGCAGTTCTTC. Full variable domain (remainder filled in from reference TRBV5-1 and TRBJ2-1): KAGVTQTPRYLIKTRGQQVTLSCSPISGHRSVSWYQQTPGQGLQFLFEYFSETQRNKGNFPGRFSGRQFSNSRSEMNVSTLELGDSALYLCASMALAGEYNEQFFGPGTRLTVL.

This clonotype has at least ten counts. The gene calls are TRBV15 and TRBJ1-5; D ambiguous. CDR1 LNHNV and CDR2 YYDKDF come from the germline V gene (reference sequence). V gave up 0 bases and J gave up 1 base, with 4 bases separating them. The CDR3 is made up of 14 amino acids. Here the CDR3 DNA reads TGTGCCACCAGCAGAGATCCCAGCAATCAGCCCCAGCATTTT. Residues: CATSRDPSNQPQHF.

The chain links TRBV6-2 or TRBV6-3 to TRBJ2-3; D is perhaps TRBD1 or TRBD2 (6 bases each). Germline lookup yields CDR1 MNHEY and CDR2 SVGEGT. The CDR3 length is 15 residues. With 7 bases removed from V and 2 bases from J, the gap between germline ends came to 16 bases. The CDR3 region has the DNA TGTGCCAGCATCCCCCGGGGGCGGTACACAGATACGCAGTATTTT. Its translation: CASIPRGRYTDTQYF.

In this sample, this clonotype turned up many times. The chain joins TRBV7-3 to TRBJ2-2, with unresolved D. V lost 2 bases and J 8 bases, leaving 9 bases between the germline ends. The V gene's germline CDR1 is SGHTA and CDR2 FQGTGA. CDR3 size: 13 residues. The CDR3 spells CASSLGWKGELFF. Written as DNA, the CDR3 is TGTGCCAGCAGCTTAGGTTGGAAAGGGGAGCTGTTTTTT. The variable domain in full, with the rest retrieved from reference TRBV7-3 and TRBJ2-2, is GAGVSQTPSNKVTEKGKYVELRCDPISGHTALYWYRQSLGQGPEFLIYFQGTGAADDSGLPNDRFFAVRPEGSVSTLKIQRTERGDSAVYLCASSLGWKGELFFGEGSRLTVL.

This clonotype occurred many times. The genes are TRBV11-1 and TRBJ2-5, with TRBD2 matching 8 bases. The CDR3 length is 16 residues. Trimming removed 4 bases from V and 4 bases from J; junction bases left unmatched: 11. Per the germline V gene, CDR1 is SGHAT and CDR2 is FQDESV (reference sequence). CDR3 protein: CASSSAGTRLIETQYF. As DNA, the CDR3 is TGTGCCAGCAGCTCGGCCGGGACTAGGCTTATAGAGACCCAGTACTTC.

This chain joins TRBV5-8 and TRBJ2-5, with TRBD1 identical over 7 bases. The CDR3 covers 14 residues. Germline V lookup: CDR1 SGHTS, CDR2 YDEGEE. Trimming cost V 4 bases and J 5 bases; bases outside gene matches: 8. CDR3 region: CASSPRTGRETQYF. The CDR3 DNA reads TGTGCCAGCAGCCCTCGGACAGGCCGGGAGACCCAGTACTTC.

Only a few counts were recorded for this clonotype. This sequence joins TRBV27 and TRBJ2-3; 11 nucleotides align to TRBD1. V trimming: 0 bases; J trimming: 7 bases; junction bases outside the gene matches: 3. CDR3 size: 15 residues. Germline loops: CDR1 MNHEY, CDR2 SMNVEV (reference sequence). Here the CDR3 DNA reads TGTGCCAGCAGTTTATCCGGACAGGGGGCATATACGCAGTATTTT. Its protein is CASSLSGQGAYTQYF.

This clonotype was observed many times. CDR3 sequence: CAWSRGQGSITEAFF. CDR3 DNA sequence: TGTGCCTGGAGTAGAGGACAGGGATCGATCACTGAAGCTTTCTTT. V is TRBV30 and J is TRBJ1-1; the match to TRBD1 covers 8 bases. Trimming removed 2 bases from V and 4 bases from J; junction bases left unmatched: 9. Germline V gene lookup returns CDR1 GTSNPN and CDR2 SVGIG (reference sequence). The CDR3 contains 15 residues. Complete variable domain (other parts from reference TRBV30 and TRBJ1-1): SQTIHQWPATLVQPVGSPLSLECTVEGTSNPNLYWYRQAAGRGLQLLFYSVGIGQISSEVPQNLSASRPQDRQFILSSKKLLLSDSGFYLCAWSRGQGSITEAFFGQGTRLTVV.

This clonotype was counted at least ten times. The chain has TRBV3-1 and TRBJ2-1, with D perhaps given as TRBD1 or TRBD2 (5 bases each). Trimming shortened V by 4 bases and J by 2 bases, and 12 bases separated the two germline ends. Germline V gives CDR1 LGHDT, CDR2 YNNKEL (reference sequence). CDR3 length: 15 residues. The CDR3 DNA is TGTGCCAGCAGCCTCCGGGGCCCGACCTACAATGAGCAGTTCTTC. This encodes CASSLRGPTYNEQFF.

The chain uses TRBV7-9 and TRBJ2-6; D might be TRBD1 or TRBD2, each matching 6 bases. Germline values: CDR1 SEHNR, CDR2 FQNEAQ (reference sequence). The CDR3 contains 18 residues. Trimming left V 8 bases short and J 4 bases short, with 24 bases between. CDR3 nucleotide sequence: TGTGCCAGCTACTCTCTCCCCGGGGGCGCGAGGGGGGCCAACGTCCTGACTTTC. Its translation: CASYSLPGGARGANVLTF.

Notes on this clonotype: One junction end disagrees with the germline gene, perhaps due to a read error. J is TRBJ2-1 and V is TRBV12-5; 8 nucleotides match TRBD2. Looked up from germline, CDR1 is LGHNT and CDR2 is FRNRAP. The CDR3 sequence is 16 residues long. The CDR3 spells CASGTYGTRYTNEQLF. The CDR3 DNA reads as TGTGCTAGTGGCACATACGGGACTAGGTACACCAATGAGCAGCTCTTC.

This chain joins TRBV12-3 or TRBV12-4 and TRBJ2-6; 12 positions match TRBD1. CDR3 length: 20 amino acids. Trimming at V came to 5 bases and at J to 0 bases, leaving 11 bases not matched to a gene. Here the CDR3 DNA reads TGTGCCAGCAGTCCCGGGACAGGGGGCGTCCCATTCTCTGGGGCCAACGTCCTGACTTTC. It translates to CASSPGTGGVPFSGANVLTF.

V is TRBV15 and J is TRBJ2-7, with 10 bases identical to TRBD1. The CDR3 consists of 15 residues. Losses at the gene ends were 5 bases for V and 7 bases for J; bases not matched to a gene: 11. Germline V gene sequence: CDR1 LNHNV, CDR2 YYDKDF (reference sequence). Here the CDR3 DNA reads TGTGCCACCAGCCCCAGACAGGGGGCATGGTCTGAGCAGTACTTC. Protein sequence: CATSPRQGAWSEQYF.